Reported below is one TCR beta chain. This record comes from a study of blood T cell repertoires in COVID-19. At the level of the study: Whether acute or convalescent, the COVID-19 samples came from the United States, Italy and Spain. PBMCs, B-cell-depleted T cells, or T cells provided the cDNA or gDNA that made up the material.

V shed 7 bases and J 3 bases; nucleotides not matched to a gene: 10. CDR1 MGHDK and CDR2 SYGVNS come from the germline V gene. This CDR3 spans 17 amino acids. In the original processing: Amplifying reference gene primers gave estimates of nucleated cell counts. Sequencing used immunoSEQ multiplex PCR; TCRdb keeps in-frame clones, though not all of them. V and J calls plus clone size are reproduced from that table; the DNA served to infer D and trimming. Among 90,000 to 130,000 clones listed, approximately 90% were seen once. The clonotype comes from a woman aged 50 to 60 with acute or convalescent COVID-19. The gene calls are TRBV25-1 and TRBJ2-3; 13 positions agree with TRBD2. Source material: peripheral blood. In DNA form, the CDR3 reads TGTGCCAGCATCCGGGAAGGGGGACTAGCGGGAACAGATACGCAGTATTTT. Amino acid sequence: CASIREGGLAGTDTQYF.